This TCR beta chain came from a study of early T cells in non-severe SARS-CoV-2 infection. About the research overall: Sequenced material consisted of bulk RNA (from unsorted whole blood), and chains were unpaired.

This CDR3 is built from 17 residues. Germline lookup yields CDR1 SEHNR and CDR2 FQNEAQ (reference sequence). V was pared by 4 bases and J by 8 bases, with 24 bases between. Regarding the study as a whole: Missing private and CD4 specificities, VDJdb matching favored anti-spike CD8 responses.

Unique molecular identifier tags were affixed to discrete cDNA molecules. MiXCR, run by TCRdb on the 5' RACE reads, gives a single entry per CDR3 protein. The sample lists some 64,000 distinct CDR3 sequences, about a tenth occurring once. This clonotype appeared many times. Antigen unknown. V and J are TRBV7-9 and TRBJ2-1; D could derive from TRBD1 or TRBD2 (5 bases each). Sample: whole blood, taken at baseline. The TCR sequence derives from an adult who was a healthcare worker with PCR-confirmed SARS-CoV-2 infection or an uninfected control (not recorded which). The CDR3 reads CASSSSRPGRIADEQFF. DNA for the CDR3: TGTGCCAGCAGCTCCTCTCGACCGGGACGCATAGCCGATGAGCAGTTCTTC.